The subject of this entry is one TCR beta chain. The antigen remains undetermined. The same CDR3 also results from other DNA sequences found in this sample. Germline loops: CDR1 SGDLS, CDR2 YYNGEE. The CDR3 length is 14 residues. V was clipped by 4 bases and J by 0 bases, with 9 bases between them. Those who donated were healthy HIV-negative adults, with no recent acute infections or vaccinations reported. The data are from a study of shared clonotypes between healthy human individuals. Study-wide findings and caveats: Clonotype sharing among the donors was expected to vary with sequencing depth.

In the sorted-subset replicate PCRs, around 200 ng DNA, tens of thousands of T cell genomes, was used. Method: immunoSEQ multiplex PCR; TCRdb's copy keeps in-frame clones and lacks some. Among roughly 220,000 clones, 50% to 75% were seen once, and the ten largest hold around 10%. The chain employs TRBV9 and TRBJ2-3; no clear D. The specimen sequenced was memory CD4+ T cells sorted from blood. The subset here: CD45RA-negative fraction. The origin of this receptor is a man aged 25-45 years in good health. CDR3 bases: TGTGCCAGCAGCCCAGGAGTTAGCACAGATACGCAGTATTTT. This sequence encodes CASSPGVSTDTQYF.